The clone carrying this T cell receptor beta chain was counted ten times or more. This specimen comes from a study of T cells after posttransplantation cyclophosphamide. Produced via immunoSEQ multiplex PCR; TCRdb's table is partial and in-frame only. The sample was found to contain approximately 40,000 clones, and every one recurs. The sequence was collected from a man aged 40-55 years in good health, CMV-negative, and a related stem cell transplant donor. Sample: PBMCs.

The CDR3 spells CASSEQGGSGNQPQHF. The CDR3 DNA sequence: TGTGCCAGCAGTGAACAGGGGGGATCTGGCAATCAGCCCCAGCATTTT. The chain employs TRBV6-1 and TRBJ1-5; 7 bases agree with TRBD1. The junction had 6 bases not matched to a gene; V was cut back by 2 bases and J by 2 bases. CDR3 length: 16 amino acids. In germline, CDR1 is MNHNS, CDR2 SASEGT.